The entry below describes one TCR beta chain. Living in roughly 25 US areas, the participants were between 18 and 89 years of age. Original handling: Using reference gene primer amplification, nucleated cell counts were estimated. Data came from immunoSEQ multiplex PCR; TCRdb stores just in-frame clones and leaves some out. V and J calls and clone size are copied from that table; D and trimming were computed from the DNA. This table has over 250,000 clones, 70% to 90% appearing once. These data belong to a study of blood T cell repertoires in COVID-19. This CDR3 is built from 14 residues. The germline gives CDR1 SGHRS, CDR2 YFSETQ. V lost 0 bases and J lost 5; bases outside the gene matches: 3.

This receptor was identified in a woman in her thirties who had recovered from COVID-19. Sequenced input: PBMCs or T cells enriched from blood (not recorded which). The V gene is TRBV5-1, the J gene TRBJ2-5; 8 bases fit TRBD1. In DNA, the CDR3 is TGCGCCAGCAGCTTGGTACAGGGGGTGGAGACCCAGTACTTC. Its translation is CASSLVQGVETQYF.